This passage covers 5 T cell receptor beta chains from one sample sequenced in a study of blood T cell repertoires in COVID-19. The assay was immunoSEQ multiplex PCR, and TCRdb's table has in-frame clones only and misses some. The repertoire has around 180,000 clones, roughly 77% of them found once; the top ten carry 6.5%. Sequencing used peripheral blood. The receptors derive from a man aged 65 to 79 with active or convalescent COVID-19.

The chain combines TRBV7-9 with TRBJ2-5; the D gene is possibly TRBD1 (5 bases). This CDR3 has 12 residues. Trimming removed 4 bases at V and 3 bases at J, with 6 bases between. Germline CDR1 and CDR2: SEHNR and FQNEAQ (reference sequence). CDR3 amino acids: CASSSGKETQYF. CDR3 sequence (DNA): TGTGCCAGCAGCTCAGGGAAAGAGACCCAGTACTTC.

This clone has just a few counts. The genes are TRBV6-5 and TRBJ1-2; TRBD1 might be the D (5 bases). CDR3 length: 14 amino acids. Trimming took off 6 bases at V and 0 bases at J, with 11 bases between the two ends. CDR1 and CDR2 from the germline V gene are MNHEY and SVGAGI. The CDR3 spells CASSRDSANYGYTF. CDR3 in DNA: TGTGCCAGCAGCCGCGACAGCGCTAACTATGGCTACACCTTC.

This clone was detected only a few times. This chain connects TRBV4-3 to TRBJ2-7; TRBD1 aligns across 9 bases. Germline CDR1 and CDR2: LGHNA and YSLEER. The trim removed 2 bases at V and 1 base at J, leaving 3 bases unmatched. This CDR3 spans 15 amino acids. The CDR3 here is CASSQQTGGSYEQYF. CDR3 nucleotides: TGCGCCAGCAGCCAACAGACAGGGGGATCCTACGAGCAGTACTTC.

The chain couples TRBV7-9 to TRBJ2-3; D may be TRBD2 (6 bases). Germline CDR1 SEHNR, CDR2 FQNEAQ (reference sequence). The V gene lost 4 bases and the J gene lost 2 bases, with 16 bases spanning the gap. CDR3 length: 16 amino acids. The CDR3 region has the DNA TGTGCCAGCAGCTCGCACCGGGACTTCATCACAGATACGCAGTATTTT. It encodes CASSSHRDFITDTQYF.

The V call is TRBV25-1, the J call TRBJ1-4; the match to TRBD1 covers 7 bases. With V trimmed by 6 bases and J by 12 bases, 4 bases remained unmatched. CDR1 is MGHDK, CDR2 SYGVNS, per germline. This CDR3 is 11 amino acids long. CDR3 nucleotides: TGTGCCAGCAGCCGAGACAGGGAACTGTTTTTT. As protein: CASSRDRELFF. Based on the CDR3 plus reference TRBV25-1 and TRBJ1-4, the full variable domain is EADIYQTPRYLVIGTGKKITLECSQTMGHDKMYWYQQDPGMELHLIHYSYGVNSTEKGDLSSESTVSRIRTEHFPLTLESARPSHTSQYLCASSRDRELFFGSGTQLSVL.